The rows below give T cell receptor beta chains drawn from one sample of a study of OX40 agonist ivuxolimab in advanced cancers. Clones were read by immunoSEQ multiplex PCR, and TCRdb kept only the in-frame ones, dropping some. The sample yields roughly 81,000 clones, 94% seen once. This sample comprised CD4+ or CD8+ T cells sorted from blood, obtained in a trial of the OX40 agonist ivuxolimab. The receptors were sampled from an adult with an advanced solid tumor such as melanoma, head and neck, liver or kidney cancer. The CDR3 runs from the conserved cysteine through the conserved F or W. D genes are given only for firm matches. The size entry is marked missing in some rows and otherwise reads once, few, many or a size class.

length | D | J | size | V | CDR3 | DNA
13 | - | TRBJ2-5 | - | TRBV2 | CASSEWLQETQYF | TGTGCCAGCAGTGAGTGGCTCCAAGAGACCCAGTACTTC
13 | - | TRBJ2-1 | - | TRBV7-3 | CASSLAGSNEQFF | TGTGCCAGCAGCTTAGCGGGGTCGAATGAGCAGTTCTTC
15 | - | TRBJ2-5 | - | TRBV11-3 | CASRSWTEYQETQYF | TGTGCCAGCAGGTCCTGGACGGAATACCAAGAGACCCAGTACTTC
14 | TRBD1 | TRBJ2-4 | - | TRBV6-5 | CASSYGQGRDIQYF | TGTGCCAGCAGTTACGGACAGGGGAGGGACATTCAGTACTTC
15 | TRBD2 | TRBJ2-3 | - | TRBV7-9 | CASSSTSGGTDTQYF | TGTGCCAGCAGCTCGACTAGCGGGGGCACAGATACGCAGTATTTT
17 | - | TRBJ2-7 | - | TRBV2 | CASSDPQYGESSYEQYF | TGTGCCAGCAGTGATCCCCAATACGGGGAGAGCTCCTACGAGCAGTACTTC
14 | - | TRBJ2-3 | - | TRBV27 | CASSPGYFTDTQYF | TGTGCCAGCAGCCCAGGGTACTTCACAGATACGCAGTATTTT
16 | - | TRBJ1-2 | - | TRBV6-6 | CASSYTPDQGNYGYTF | TGTGCCAGCAGTTACACGCCGGACCAGGGGAACTATGGCTACACCTTC
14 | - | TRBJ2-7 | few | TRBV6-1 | CASGAGWGTYEQYF | TGTGCCAGCGGGGCGGGGTGGGGGACCTACGAGCAGTACTTC
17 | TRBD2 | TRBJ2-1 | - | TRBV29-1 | CSGRPGLGFSSYNEQFF | TGCAGCGGCCGACCGGGACTAGGCTTTAGCTCCTACAATGAGCAGTTCTTC
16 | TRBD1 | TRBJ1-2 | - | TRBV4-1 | CASSQDLRGAKDGYTF | TGCGCCAGCAGCCAAGATCTCAGGGGGGCAAAGGATGGCTACACCTTC
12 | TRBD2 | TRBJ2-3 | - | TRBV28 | CASGNSGTLEYF | TGTGCCAGCGGGAATAGCGGGACCCTCGAGTATTTT
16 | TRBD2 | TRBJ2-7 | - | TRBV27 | CASSIGTSGNSYEQYF | TGTGCCAGCAGTATTGGGACTAGCGGGAACTCCTACGAGCAGTACTTC
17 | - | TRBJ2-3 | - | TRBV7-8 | CASSRPQKLASTDTQYF | TGTGCCAGCAGCCGACCCCAGAAGCTAGCCAGCACAGATACGCAGTATTTT
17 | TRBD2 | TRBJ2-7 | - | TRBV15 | CATSRGLAGVGVYEQYF | TGTGCCACCAGCAGAGGGCTAGCGGGAGTTGGGGTATACGAGCAGTACTTC
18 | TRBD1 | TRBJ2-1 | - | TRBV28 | CASDPLLGPGTGKHEQFF | TGTGCCAGCGACCCCCTTTTGGGTCCCGGGACAGGGAAGCATGAGCAGTTCTTC
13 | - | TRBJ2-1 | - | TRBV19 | CASSVRSYNEQFF | TGTGCCAGTAGTGTCAGATCCTACAATGAGCAGTTCTTC
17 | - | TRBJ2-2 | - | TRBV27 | CASSLSPGTAFTGELFF | TGTGCCAGCAGTTTATCTCCCGGGACGGCCTTCACCGGGGAGCTGTTTTTT
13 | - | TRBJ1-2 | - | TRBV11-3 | CASSLRPDYGYTF | TGTGCCAGCAGCTTACGGCCAGACTATGGCTACACCTTC
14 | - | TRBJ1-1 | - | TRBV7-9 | CASSQQGWNTEAFF | TGTGCCAGCAGCCAACAGGGATGGAACACTGAAGCTTTCTTT
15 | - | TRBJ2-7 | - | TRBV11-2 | CASSLELSPGYEQYF | TGTGCCAGCAGCTTAGAACTATCACCCGGCTACGAGCAGTACTTC
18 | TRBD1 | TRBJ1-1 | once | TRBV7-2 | CASSFMLGQGHMNTEAFF | TGTGCCAGCAGCTTCATGTTGGGACAGGGCCACATGAACACTGAAGCTTTCTTT
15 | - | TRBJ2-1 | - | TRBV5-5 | CASSPDPTAYNEQFF | TGTGCCAGCAGCCCGGACCCTACCGCCTACAATGAGCAGTTCTTC
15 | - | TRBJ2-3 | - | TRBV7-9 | CASSKQRPSTDTQYF | TGTGCCAGCAGCAAGCAGCGACCTAGCACAGATACGCAGTATTTT
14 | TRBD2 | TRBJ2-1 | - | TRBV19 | CASSPGLAGYEQFF | TGTGCCAGTAGCCCGGGACTAGCGGGTTATGAGCAGTTCTTC
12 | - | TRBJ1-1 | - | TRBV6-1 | CASSLGGSEAFF | TGTGCCAGCAGTTTGGGGGGCTCCGAAGCTTTCTTT
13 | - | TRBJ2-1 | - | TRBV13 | CASSSGWENEQFF | TGTGCCAGCAGCTCAGGTTGGGAAAATGAGCAGTTCTTC
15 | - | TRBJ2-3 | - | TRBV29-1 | CSVGGEAGSTDTQYF | TGCAGCGTTGGGGGGGAGGCAGGGAGCACAGATACGCAGTATTTT
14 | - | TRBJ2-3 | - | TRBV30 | CAWSVHSGTDTQYF | TGTGCCTGGAGTGTACATTCGGGCACAGATACGCAGTATTTT
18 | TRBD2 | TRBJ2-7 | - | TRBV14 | CASSQPTGTSLDSYEQYF | TGTGCCAGCAGCCAACCTACCGGGACTAGCCTAGACTCCTACGAGCAGTACTTC
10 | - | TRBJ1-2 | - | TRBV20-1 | CSARGVGYTF | TGCAGTGCTAGGGGAGTTGGCTACACCTTC
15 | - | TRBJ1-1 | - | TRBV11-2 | CASSLGGRGYPEAFF | TGTGCCAGCAGCTTAGGCGGTCGAGGGTACCCTGAAGCTTTCTTT
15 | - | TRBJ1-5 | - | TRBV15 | CATSSRRGRDQPQHF | TGTGCCACCAGCAGCCGCAGGGGAAGGGATCAGCCCCAGCATTTT
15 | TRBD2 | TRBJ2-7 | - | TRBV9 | CASSVGAGGMYEQYF | TGTGCCAGCAGCGTAGGGGCGGGAGGGATGTACGAGCAGTACTTC
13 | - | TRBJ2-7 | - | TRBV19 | CASSIVWGYEQYF | TGTGCCAGTAGTATAGTTTGGGGCTACGAGCAGTACTTC
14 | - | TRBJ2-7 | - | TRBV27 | CASSLRWQFYEQYF | TGTGCCAGCAGTTTAAGGTGGCAGTTCTACGAGCAGTACTTC
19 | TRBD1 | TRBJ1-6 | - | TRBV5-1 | CASSLGTALGSSYNSPLHF | TGCGCCAGCAGCTTAGGGACAGCCCTGGGAAGCTCCTATAATTCACCCCTCCACTTT
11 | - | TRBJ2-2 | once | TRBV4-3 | CASSQAGELFF | TGCGCCAGCAGCCAAGCCGGGGAGCTGTTTTTT
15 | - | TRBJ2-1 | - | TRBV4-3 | CASSQDLLSYNEQFF | TGCGCCAGCAGCCAAGATCTCCTATCCTACAATGAGCAGTTCTTC
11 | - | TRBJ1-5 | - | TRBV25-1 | CASRAPQPQHF | TGTGCCAGCAGGGCGCCTCAGCCCCAGCATTTT
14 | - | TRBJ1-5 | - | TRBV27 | CASRQGYSNQPQHF | TGTGCCAGCAGACAGGGCTATAGCAATCAGCCCCAGCATTTT
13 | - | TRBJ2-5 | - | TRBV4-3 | CASSQTAAETQYF | TGCGCCAGCAGCCAGACCGCAGCGGAGACCCAGTACTTC
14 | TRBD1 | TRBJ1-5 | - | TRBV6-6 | CASSLWTGGQPQHF | TGTGCCAGCAGTTTATGGACAGGGGGTCAGCCCCAGCATTTT
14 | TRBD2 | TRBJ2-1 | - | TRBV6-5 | CASSWTSVRDEQFF | TGTGCCAGCAGTTGGACTAGCGTGAGGGATGAGCAGTTCTTC
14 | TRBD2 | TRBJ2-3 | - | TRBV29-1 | CSVESGLETDTQYF | TGCAGCGTTGAGAGCGGACTAGAAACAGATACGCAGTATTTT
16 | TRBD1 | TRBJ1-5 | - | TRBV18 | CASSPPRTGGNQPQHF | TGTGCCAGCTCACCACCGAGGACAGGAGGCAATCAGCCCCAGCATTTT
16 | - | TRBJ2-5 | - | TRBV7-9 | CASSSSWGDTQETQYF | TGTGCCAGCAGCTCCTCCTGGGGGGACACACAAGAGACCCAGTACTTC
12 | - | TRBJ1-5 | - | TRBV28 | CASSRGNQPQHF | TGTGCCAGCAGTCGGGGAAATCAGCCCCAGCATTTT
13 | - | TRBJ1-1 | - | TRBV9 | CASSVGWNTEAFF | TGTGCCAGCAGCGTGGGTTGGAACACTGAAGCTTTCTTT
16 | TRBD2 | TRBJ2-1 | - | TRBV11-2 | CASSRLTGLAYNEQFF | TGTGCCAGCAGCCGATTAACGGGACTAGCTTACAATGAGCAGTTCTTC